A single sample gave rise to the 10 T cell receptor beta chains below, sequenced in a study of spatial heterogeneity in lung cancer. TCRdb recomputed calls from the 5' RACE reads with MiXCR, one row per CDR3 protein. The sample carries around 92,000 distinct CDR3 sequences, 10% to 15% recorded once. The time point here: sample taken at primary tumor resection. Whole RNA, isolated from tumor, nontumor lung or frozen PBMC, was sequenced without prior sorting. The sample here was PBMCs, taken at surgery. Receptors originate from a male donor with early-stage non-small cell lung cancer.

This clonotype was recorded at least ten times. The chain combines TRBV29-1 with TRBJ2-3, with 13 bases identical to TRBD2. Germline CDR1 SQVTM, CDR2 ANQGSEA. The CDR3 contains 15 residues. J gave up 6 bases and V 5 bases, and 8 bases lay outside the gene matches. DNA of the CDR3: TGCAGCGTTTGGACTAGCGGGGGCCAGGGGGATACGCAGTATTTT. Its translation is CSVWTSGGQGDTQYF.

This clonotype occurred many times. This chain connects TRBV28 to TRBJ2-7, with D perhaps matching TRBD1 (7 bases). V lost 6 bases and J 2 bases, leaving 14 bases between the germline ends. The CDR3 is 14 amino acids. Germline CDR1 is MDHEN and CDR2 is SYDVKM. The CDR3 sequence: CASSPSGGPYEQYF. CDR3 in DNA: TGTGCCAGCAGCCCTTCAGGGGGGCCCTACGAGCAGTACTTC.

V and J are TRBV20-1 and TRBJ2-1; weak D call: TRBD2 (6 bases). Germline CDR1 and CDR2: DFQATT and SNEGSKA (reference sequence). The CDR3 sequence is 14 residues long. V lost 5 bases and J 1 base, leaving 12 bases between the germline ends. DNA of the CDR3: TGCAGTGCTCTCCCGGGACTGTCCTACAATGAGCAGTTCTTC. Protein: CSALPGLSYNEQFF.

This clonotype was seen many times. The chain links TRBV5-4 to TRBJ1-2; D is ambiguous. Germline V gene sequence: CDR1 SGHNT, CDR2 YYREEE (reference sequence). V was cut by 1 base and J by 2 bases, with 9 bases left in between. This CDR3 spans 14 amino acids. CDR3 nucleotides: TGTGCCAGCAGCTTGACAACAGCAAACTATGGCTACACCTTC. Translated: CASSLTTANYGYTF. Looking up the rest from reference TRBV5-4 and TRBJ1-2 gives the full variable domain: ETGVTQSPTHLIKTRGQQVTLRCSSQSGHNTVSWYQQALGQGPQFIFQYYREEENGRGNFPPRFSGLQFPNYSSELNVNALELDDSALYLCASSLTTANYGYTFGSGTRLTVV.

Many counts were recorded for this clonotype. The genes are TRBV12-3 or TRBV12-4 and TRBJ2-1; a possible D gene is TRBD2 (5 bases). This CDR3 contains 14 residues. V lost 2 bases, J lost 3 bases, and 8 bases lay in between. The CDR3 loop reads CASSLFRDYNEQFF. CDR3 sequence (DNA): TGTGCCAGCAGTTTATTCCGGGACTACAATGAGCAGTTCTTC.

This clonotype has a count of ten or more. The chain has TRBV9 and TRBJ2-5, with D possibly called TRBD1 or TRBD2 (5 bases each). The ends were cut back, 2 bases at V and 0 bases at J, with 11 bases in the middle. CDR1 is SGDLS and CDR2 is YYNGEE in the germline V gene. The length of the CDR3 is 15 residues. For the CDR3, the DNA is TGTGCCAGCAGCGTTACTGAGGGGTACCAAGAGACCCAGTACTTC. This codes for CASSVTEGYQETQYF. The complete variable domain, with remaining parts taken from reference TRBV9 and TRBJ2-5, reads DSGVTQTPKHLITATGQRVTLRCSPRSGDLSVYWYQQSLDQGLQFLIQYYNGEERAKGNILERFSAQQFPDLHSELNLSSLELGDSALYFCASSVTEGYQETQYFGPGTRLLVL.

The sample holds a few counts of this clonotype. V and J are TRBV20-1 and TRBJ2-7, with 8 bases that match TRBD2. The CDR3 extends over 15 amino acids. V lost 8 bases and J lost 4; bases outside the gene matches: 16. Germline CDR1 is DFQATT and CDR2 is SNEGSKA (reference sequence). CDR3 DNA: TGCAGTACATTACGGGAGGGCGTCGCTACATACGAGCAGTACTTC. This gives the protein CSTLREGVATYEQYF.

This rearrangement joins TRBV28 to TRBJ2-1, with 8 bases lining up with TRBD2. The germline V gene encodes CDR1 MDHEN and CDR2 SYDVKM. This CDR3 spans 17 amino acids. V lost 7 bases to trimming and J lost 6 bases; unmatched junction nucleotides: 17. In nucleotides, the CDR3 is TGTGCCAGCAACCCCCCGGGCGGGGGGCTATTACTCAATGAGCAGTTCTTC. It encodes CASNPPGGGLLLNEQFF.

This clonotype showed up just a few times. The V and J genes are TRBV7-2 and TRBJ1-2; tentatively, D is TRBD1 (5 bases). Trimming cost V 5 bases and J 13 bases, with 20 bases left between them. The V gene's germline CDR1 is SGHTA and CDR2 FQGNSA. The length of the CDR3 is 13 residues. CDR3 sequence reads: CASSLPGWGAATF. Here the CDR3 DNA reads TGTGCCAGCAGCCTCCCGGGCTGGGGCGCTGCCACCTTC. The full variable domain, rest sourced from reference TRBV7-2 and TRBJ1-2, is GAGVSQSPSNKVTEKGKDVELRCDPISGHTALYWYRQSLGQGLEFLIYFQGNSAPDKSGLPSDRFSAERTGGSVSTLTIQRTQQEDSAVYLCASSLPGWGAATFGSGTRLTVV.

This sequence joins TRBV7-9 and TRBJ2-1; no definite D call. In germline, CDR1 is SEHNR, CDR2 FQNEAQ (reference sequence). The CDR3 consists of 15 residues. Between the trimmed V and J ends, which lost 1 base and 3 bases, there was a span of 10 bases. CDR3 amino acids: CASSLVHGDYNEQFF. The DNA of the CDR3 is TGTGCCAGCAGCTTAGTTCACGGAGACTACAATGAGCAGTTCTTC.